The 19 T cell receptor beta chains below all came from one sample that was sequenced in a study of shared clonotypes between healthy human individuals. The method was immunoSEQ multiplex PCR; TCRdb's version includes in-frame clones alone and lacks a portion of them. The sample consists of millions of clones, just over 90% of them appearing once. Input material: naive CD4+ T cells sorted from blood. The sample's subset: CD45RA+ positively selected. The receptors were gathered from a man between 18 and 29 years old in good health.

The chain combines TRBV6-5 with TRBJ2-5; D is ambiguous. Deletions cut 5 bases from V and 7 bases from J, with 8 bases between. The CDR3 has 11 amino acids. Germline V gene sequence: CDR1 MNHEY, CDR2 SVGAGI. The CDR3 is CASSLSSTQYF. The CDR3 DNA follows: TGTGCCAGCAGTCTATCCTCGACCCAGTACTTC.

The J gene is TRBJ2-7, the V gene TRBV5-1; 8 nucleotides line up with TRBD2. In germline, CDR1 is SGHRS, CDR2 YFSETQ. This CDR3 has 16 amino acids. V was clipped by 4 bases and J by 1 base; unmatched bases: 10. In DNA form, the CDR3 reads TGCGCCAGCAGCCCCGGGACTAGTTCAAGGTCCTACGAGCAGTACTTC. Protein sequence: CASSPGTSSRSYEQYF.

The chain links TRBV5-1 to TRBJ2-1; D remains unclear. The CDR3 runs to 16 residues. CDR1 is SGHRS, CDR2 YFSETQ, per germline. V lost 2 bases to trimming and J lost 3 bases, with 15 bases between them. CDR3 protein: CASSLPRVQVYNEQFF. As DNA, the CDR3 is TGCGCCAGCAGCTTACCGCGAGTGCAGGTCTACAATGAGCAGTTCTTC.

A note on this clone: This CDR3 is also generated by other DNA sequences in the sample. This chain uses TRBV6-5 with TRBJ2-6, with no clear D. The germline V and J ends were trimmed by 6 bases and 4 bases, with 7 bases remaining between them. There are 13 residues in the CDR3. Germline-derived CDR1 and CDR2 are MNHEY and SVGAGI. The CDR3 spells CASRVPGANVLTF. The DNA for the CDR3 is TGTGCCAGCAGGGTTCCGGGGGCCAACGTCCTGACTTTC.

The rearrangement uses TRBV6-1 and TRBJ2-7, with D possibly called TRBD1 or TRBD2 (6 bases each). The CDR3 is made up of 15 amino acids. Between the trimmed V and J ends, which lost 6 bases and 0 bases, there was a span of 15 bases. Germline V gene data show CDR1 as MNHNS and CDR2 as SASEGT. The CDR3 nucleotides read TGTGCCAGCAGGGGGTGGGGGGCTGGCTCCTACGAGCAGTACTTC. Its translation: CASRGWGAGSYEQYF.

The V call is TRBV11-2, the J call TRBJ2-3; 7 positions agree with TRBD2. The CDR3 consists of 13 residues. Losses at the gene ends were 8 bases for V and 0 bases for J; bases not matched to a gene: 2. Germline CDR1 SGHAT, CDR2 FQNNGV. The CDR3 DNA follows: TGTGCCAGCGTGCGGGAGAGCACAGATACGCAGTATTTT. Translating gives CASVRESTDTQYF.

The chain carries TRBV7-9 and TRBJ2-5, with TRBD2 matching over 9 bases. This CDR3 has 16 residues. Trimming took 1 base from V and 2 from J; bases not matched to a gene: 5. CDR1 is SEHNR and CDR2 is FQNEAQ in the germline V gene (reference sequence). CDR3 coding DNA: TGTGCCAGCAGCTTAGGCATTAGCGGGGGACAAGAGACCCAGTACTTC. Translating gives CASSLGISGGQETQYF.

This clone was recorded only once. The genes are TRBV5-5 and TRBJ1-4, with 9 bases matching TRBD1. Germline V lookup: CDR1 SGHKS, CDR2 YYEKEE (reference sequence). Germline trimming cut 0 bases from V and 5 bases from J; bases unmatched to any gene: 5. This CDR3 spans 16 amino acids. The CDR3 spells CASSLALTGGNEKLFF. The CDR3 DNA follows: TGTGCCAGCAGCTTGGCCTTGACAGGGGGAAATGAAAAACTGTTTTTT.

V is TRBV28 and J is TRBJ2-3, with 9 nucleotides matching TRBD2. The germline V gene has CDR1 MDHEN and CDR2 SYDVKM. J was trimmed by 2 bases and V by 8 bases; bases with no gene match: 8. This CDR3 region has 15 residues. The CDR3 loop reads CASEASGDHTDTQYF. The DNA for the CDR3 is TGTGCCAGCGAGGCTAGCGGGGACCACACAGATACGCAGTATTTT.

The chain joins TRBV5-4 to TRBJ2-7; D is undetermined. V lost 4 bases and J 9 bases, leaving 17 bases between the germline ends. Germline values: CDR1 SGHNT, CDR2 YYREEE (reference sequence). This CDR3 has 13 residues. The CDR3 loop reads CASSLGGAPGQYF. The CDR3 region has the DNA TGTGCCAGCAGCCTCGGCGGAGCTCCAGGGCAGTACTTC.

This clone was seen only once. The chain employs TRBV10-3 and TRBJ1-3; no definite D call. The V gene's germline CDR1 is ENHRY and CDR2 SYGVKD. The CDR3 consists of 15 residues. V gave up 2 bases and J gave up 1 base, with 9 bases separating them. The CDR3 loop is CAISEQIQSGNTIYF. The CDR3 bases are TGTGCCATCAGTGAGCAAATTCAATCTGGAAACACCATATATTTT.

The chain employs TRBV20-1 and TRBJ2-7; D is unresolved. The CDR3 runs 10 residues. Between the trimmed V and J ends, which lost 8 bases and 6 bases, there was a span of 11 bases. CDR1 DFQATT and CDR2 SNEGSKA come from the germline V gene (reference sequence). The CDR3 sequence: CSIGQVEQYF. CDR3 DNA sequence: TGCAGTATCGGGCAGGTCGAGCAGTACTTC.

The V call is TRBV5-1, the J call TRBJ1-3; TRBD1 agrees at 8 bases. This CDR3 is built from 16 residues. Per germline, CDR1 SGHRS and CDR2 YFSETQ. Losses at the gene ends were 0 bases for V and 0 bases for J; bases not matched to a gene: 2. The DNA for the CDR3 is TGCGCCAGCAGCTTGGGGGACAGGACCTCTGGAAACACCATATATTTT. Translating it yields CASSLGDRTSGNTIYF.

The V and J genes are TRBV11-2 and TRBJ2-1; TRBD2 matches at 8 bases. This CDR3 has 12 residues. CDR1 is SGHAT and CDR2 is FQNNGV in the germline V gene. V shed 3 bases, J shed 15 bases, and the junction held 7 bases outside the gene matches. CDR3 bases: TGTGCCAGCAGCTTGACGGGCGGGGGGCCGTTCTTC. It codes for CASSLTGGGPFF.

The chain recombines TRBV10-3 with TRBJ2-2, with a possible D match to TRBD1 (6 bases). V was trimmed by 1 base and J by 4 bases, leaving 13 bases between them. The CDR3 consists of 16 residues. Germline V gene sequence: CDR1 ENHRY, CDR2 SYGVKD. CDR3 amino acids: CAISELGKQGTGELFF. CDR3 nucleotides: TGTGCCATCAGTGAGTTGGGGAAACAGGGCACCGGGGAGCTGTTTTTT.

The chain is built from TRBV5-1 and TRBJ2-7; 7 bases align to TRBD1. With 5 bases clipped from V and 3 bases from J, the junction kept 8 bases outside the gene matches. This CDR3 comprises 14 residues. Germline CDR1 SGHRS, CDR2 YFSETQ. The CDR3 sequence is CASRQASGGYEQYF. The CDR3 nucleotides read TGCGCCAGCAGGCAAGCTTCAGGGGGCTACGAGCAGTACTTC.

The chain is built from TRBV5-6 and TRBJ1-1, with a weak D call TRBD1 (5 bases). Germline lookup yields CDR1 SGHDT and CDR2 YYEEEE. The length of the CDR3 is 13 residues. The V and J ends lost 7 bases and 11 bases respectively, with 21 bases between them. For the CDR3, the DNA is TGTGCCAGCTACAGGACGGCGCAGGGACGCGCTTTCTTT. Its protein is CASYRTAQGRAFF.

The V and J genes are TRBV4-1 and TRBJ2-2, with TRBD1 matching 9 bases. The CDR3 is made up of 16 amino acids. CDR1 MGHRA and CDR2 YSYEKL come from the germline V gene. CDR3 protein: CVTSGTGILNTGELFF. DNA of the CDR3: TGCGTGACGTCCGGGACAGGGATTCTGAACACCGGGGAGCTGTTTTTT.

V and J are TRBV11-2 and TRBJ2-7; no firm D call. Germline lookup yields CDR1 SGHAT and CDR2 FQNNGV. This CDR3 is 15 amino acids long. The ends were cut back, 1 base at V and 2 bases at J, with 12 bases in the middle. CDR3 residues: CASSLGGRSPYEQYF. The DNA for the CDR3 is TGTGCCAGCAGCTTAGGTGGCAGGAGCCCCTACGAGCAGTACTTC.